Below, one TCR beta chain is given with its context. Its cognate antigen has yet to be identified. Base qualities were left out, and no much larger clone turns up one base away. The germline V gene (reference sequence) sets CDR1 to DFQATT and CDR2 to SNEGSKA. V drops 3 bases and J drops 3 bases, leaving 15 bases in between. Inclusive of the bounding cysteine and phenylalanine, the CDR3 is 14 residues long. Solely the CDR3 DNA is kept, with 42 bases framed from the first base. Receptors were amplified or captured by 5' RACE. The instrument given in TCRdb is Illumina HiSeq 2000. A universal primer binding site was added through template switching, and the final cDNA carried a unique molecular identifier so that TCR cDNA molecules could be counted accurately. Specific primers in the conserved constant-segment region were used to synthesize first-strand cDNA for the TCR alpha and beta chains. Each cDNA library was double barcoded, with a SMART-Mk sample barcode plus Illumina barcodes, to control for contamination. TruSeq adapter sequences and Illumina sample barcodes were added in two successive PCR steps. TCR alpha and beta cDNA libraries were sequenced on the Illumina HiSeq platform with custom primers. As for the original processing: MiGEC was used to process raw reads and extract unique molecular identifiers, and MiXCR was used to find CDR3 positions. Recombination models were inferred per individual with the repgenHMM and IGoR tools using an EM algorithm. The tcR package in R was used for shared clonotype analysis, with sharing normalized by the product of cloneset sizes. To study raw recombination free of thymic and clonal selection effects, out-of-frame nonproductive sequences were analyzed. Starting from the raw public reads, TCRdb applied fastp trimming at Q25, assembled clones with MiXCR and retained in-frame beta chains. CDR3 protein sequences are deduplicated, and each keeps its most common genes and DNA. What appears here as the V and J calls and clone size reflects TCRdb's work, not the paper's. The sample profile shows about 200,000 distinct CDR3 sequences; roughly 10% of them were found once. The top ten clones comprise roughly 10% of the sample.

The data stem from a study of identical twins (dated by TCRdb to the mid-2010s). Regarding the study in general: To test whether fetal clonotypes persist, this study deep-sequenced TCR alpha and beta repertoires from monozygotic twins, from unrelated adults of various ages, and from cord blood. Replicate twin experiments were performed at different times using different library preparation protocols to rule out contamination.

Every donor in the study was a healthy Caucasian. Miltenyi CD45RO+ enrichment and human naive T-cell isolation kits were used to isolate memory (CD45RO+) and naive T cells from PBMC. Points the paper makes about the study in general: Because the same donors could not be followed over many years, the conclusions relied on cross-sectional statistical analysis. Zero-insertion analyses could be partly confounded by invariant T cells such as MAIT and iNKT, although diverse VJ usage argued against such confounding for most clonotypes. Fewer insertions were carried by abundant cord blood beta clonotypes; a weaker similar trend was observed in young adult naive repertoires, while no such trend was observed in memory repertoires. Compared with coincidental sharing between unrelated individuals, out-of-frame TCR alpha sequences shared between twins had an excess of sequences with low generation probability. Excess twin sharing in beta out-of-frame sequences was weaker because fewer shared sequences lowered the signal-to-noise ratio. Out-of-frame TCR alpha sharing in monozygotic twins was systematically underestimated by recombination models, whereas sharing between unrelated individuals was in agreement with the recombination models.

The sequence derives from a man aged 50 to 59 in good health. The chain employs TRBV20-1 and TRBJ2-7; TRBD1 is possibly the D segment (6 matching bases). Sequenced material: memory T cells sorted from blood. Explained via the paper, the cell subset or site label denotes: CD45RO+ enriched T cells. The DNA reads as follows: TGCAGTGCTAGCCCCTCAGGGGAGCTCTACGAGCAGTACTTC. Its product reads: CSASPSGELYEQYF.